The rows below give T cell receptor beta chains drawn from one sample of a study of OX40 agonist ivuxolimab in advanced cancers. Profiled with immunoSEQ multiplex PCR; TCRdb holds only in-frame clones, not every one. The repertoire holds approximately 82,000 clones, with 80% to 95% as singletons. The source material was CD4+ or CD8+ T cells sorted from blood, sampled in a trial of the OX40 agonist ivuxolimab. The receptor source for this set is an adult with an advanced solid tumor such as melanoma, head and neck, liver or kidney cancer. The CDR3 runs from the conserved cysteine through the conserved F or W. D genes are given only for firm matches. Size is stated for part of the rows, as once, few or many counts, or as a class when the clone is expanded.

clone_size j_call d_call cdr3_length v_call cdr3_aa cdr3_nt
NA TRBJ2-1 NA 11 TRBV20-1 CSARDRGEQFF TGCAGTGCTAGAGATAGAGGTGAGCAGTTCTTC
NA TRBJ1-1 NA 14 TRBV15 CATSTGEGITEAFF TGTGCCACCAGCACAGGGGAGGGGATCACTGAAGCTTTCTTT
NA TRBJ2-1 NA 17 TRBV29-1 CSVPRHGTERPYNEQFF TGCAGCGTCCCCAGGCACGGGACCGAACGCCCCTACAATGAGCAGTTCTTC
NA TRBJ2-7 TRBD2 16 TRBV6-6 CASSNPGTSGNYEQYF TGTGCCAGCAGCAATCCAGGGACTAGCGGGAACTACGAGCAGTACTTC
NA TRBJ2-5 TRBD1 16 TRBV7-9 CASSLDGQGARETQYF TGTGCCAGCAGCTTAGATGGACAGGGGGCGCGGGAGACCCAGTACTTC
NA TRBJ1-2 NA 15 TRBV6-5 CASTPAGTSNYGYTF TGTGCCAGCACCCCTGCCGGGACTTCTAACTATGGCTACACCTTC
NA TRBJ2-4 NA 19 TRBV19 CASHRGRQVVGGTKNIQYF TGTGCCAGTCACCGAGGGAGACAGGTAGTGGGGGGAACCAAAAACATTCAGTACTTC
NA TRBJ2-7 NA 14 TRBV19 CASSIGQGKYEQYF TGTGCCAGTAGTATAGGGCAGGGGAAGTACGAGCAGTACTTC
NA TRBJ1-2 TRBD1 14 TRBV6-1 CASSEGTGERGYTF TGTGCCAGCAGTGAAGGGACAGGGGAGAGAGGCTACACCTTC
NA TRBJ2-3 TRBD2 16 TRBV5-1 CASSLESGTNTDTQYF TGCGCCAGCAGCTTGGAGTCGGGGACTAACACAGATACGCAGTATTTT
NA TRBJ2-5 NA 14 TRBV2 CASSGSRVGETQYF TGTGCCAGCAGTGGTTCCAGGGTTGGAGAGACCCAGTACTTC
NA TRBJ2-7 TRBD2 14 TRBV10-3 CAISDGTSGREQYF TGTGCCATCAGTGATGGGACTAGCGGGCGCGAGCAGTACTTC
once TRBJ1-5 TRBD1 16 TRBV10-2 CASSDGTGESNQPQHF TGCGCCAGCAGTGATGGGACAGGGGAAAGCAATCAGCCCCAGCATTTT
NA TRBJ1-4 NA 12 TRBV19 CASSPWGEKLFF TGTGCCAGTAGCCCTTGGGGTGAAAAACTGTTTTTT
NA TRBJ2-7 TRBD2 14 TRBV2 CASSPWAWGGEQYF TGTGCCAGCAGCCCCTGGGCCTGGGGGGGGGAGCAGTACTTC
NA TRBJ2-7 TRBD1 15 TRBV7-8 CASSPYRDRTYEQYF TGTGCCAGCAGCCCCTACCGGGACAGGACCTACGAGCAGTACTTC
NA TRBJ1-2 NA 15 TRBV30 CAWRWRWREEDGYTF TGTGCCTGGAGATGGAGATGGAGGGAGGAGGATGGCTACACCTTC
NA TRBJ2-7 TRBD1 14 TRBV6-1 CASSGTGISYEQYF TGTGCCAGCAGTGGGACAGGGATCTCCTACGAGCAGTACTTC
NA TRBJ2-7 NA 13 TRBV11-3 CASSLVSSYEQYF TGTGCCAGCAGCTTAGTTAGCTCCTACGAGCAGTACTTC
NA TRBJ1-4 NA 13 TRBV6-4 CASSDIPNEKLFF TGTGCCAGCAGTGACATTCCTAATGAAAAACTGTTTTTT
NA TRBJ2-7 TRBD1 15 TRBV6-5 CASRITGTGGYEQYF TGTGCCAGCAGAATCACCGGGACAGGGGGTTACGAGCAGTACTTC
NA TRBJ1-4 NA 14 TRBV30 CAWSGGGLREKLFF TGTGCCTGGAGCGGCGGGGGTCTTAGAGAAAAACTGTTTTTT
few TRBJ1-2 NA 11 TRBV19 CASHSGYGYTF TGTGCCAGTCACAGTGGGTATGGCTACACCTTC
once TRBJ1-2 TRBD1 13 TRBV27 CASRRQGIYGYTF TGTGCCAGCAGAAGACAGGGTATCTATGGCTACACCTTC
NA TRBJ2-2 NA 14 TRBV6-5 CASSPLSSVGELFF TGTGCCAGCAGCCCCCTCTCTAGCGTCGGGGAGCTGTTTTTT
NA TRBJ2-5 TRBD1 12 TRBV30 CAWGTEGETQYF TGTGCCTGGGGGACAGAAGGGGAGACCCAGTACTTC
NA TRBJ2-7 TRBD2 15 TRBV29-1 CSVERLAGAVGEQYF TGCAGCGTTGAAAGGCTAGCGGGGGCCGTGGGCGAGCAGTACTTC
NA TRBJ1-4 NA 15 TRBV29-1 CSVRGATGLDEKLFF TGCAGCGTTCGCGGCGCTACAGGGCTCGATGAAAAACTGTTTTTT
NA TRBJ2-7 NA 14 TRBV4-2 CASSQERVRYEQYF TGTGCCAGCAGCCAAGAAAGAGTCCGCTACGAGCAGTACTTC